The T cell receptor (beta chain) described here comes from a study of T cell responses to AZD1222 COVID-19 vaccine. Regarding this clone: Its target is unknown.

The method was immunoSEQ multiplex PCR; TCRdb's version includes in-frame clones alone and lacks a portion of them. Of about 130,000 clones in the sample, roughly 90% are singletons; the top ten hold about 1.6%. The length of the CDR3 is 13 residues. V shed 6 bases and J shed 5 bases, with 10 bases lying between them. Germline values: CDR1 SGHAT, CDR2 FQDESV (reference sequence). Study findings and constraints: Donors in the cohort were predominantly white British and more often female, and clonal diversity was possibly underestimated. Regions left unmutated in variants are reportedly the target of nearly half of spike-specific TCRs. Seropositive AZD1222 recipients at baseline numbered only five to seven.

The sample here was peripheral blood, taken on day 0 of AZD1222 vaccination. This TCR came from an adult in good health. The rearrangement uses TRBV11-1 and TRBJ2-2; tentative D call: TRBD1 (5 bases). The DNA for the CDR3 is TGTGCCAGCAGGGGGCATTATACCGGGGAGCTGTTTTTT. Encoded protein: CASRGHYTGELFF.